What follows describes a single T cell receptor beta chain. This sample was included in a study of blood T cell repertoires in COVID-19. For the study at large: Material from acute and convalescent COVID-19 was sourced from the United States, Italy and Spain. From T cells, B-cell-depleted T cells, or PBMCs came the material, which was cDNA or gDNA.

Methods used by the authors: For nucleated cells, counts were estimated from reference gene primer amplification. Method: immunoSEQ multiplex PCR; TCRdb's copy keeps in-frame clones and lacks some. Clonal size and the V and J genes are those of that table, whereas D and trimming came from the DNA. The sample lists 250,000 to 350,000 clones; 87% were seen once. The V and J ends lost 5 bases and 1 base, in that order; junction bases with no gene match: 5. The germline CDR1 and CDR2 sequences are ENHRY and SYGVKD. The CDR3 extends over 15 amino acids. The chain links TRBV10-3 to TRBJ1-1; 9 positions agree with TRBD1. The receptor was derived from a woman aged 45-59 years who had recovered from COVID-19. What was sequenced was peripheral blood. The CDR3 nucleotides read TGTGCCATCAGTTACCAGACAGGGGGGAACACTGAAGCTTTCTTT. It yields the protein CAISYQTGGNTEAFF.